One sample yielded the 3 T cell receptor beta chains listed below, sequenced in a study of T cell repertoires in cytomegalovirus infection. TCRdb redid the calling of the reads with MiXCR, one entry per CDR3 protein. The sample lists 450,000 to 600,000 distinct CDR3 sequences, about 11% seen once, with 10% to 13% in the top ten. Specimen: PBMCs. Every receptor here comes from a human donor in good health (CMV status not recorded). Some clones in this sample may be carry-over from other donors' samples.

The chain has TRBV12-3 or TRBV12-4 and TRBJ2-1; 10 bases are shared with TRBD1. This CDR3 comprises 17 residues. Germline trimming cut 4 bases from V and 7 bases from J; bases unmatched to any gene: 13. In nucleotides, the CDR3 is TGTGCCAGCAGTTCGGGACAGGGGCCCCCCCGGGGTAATGAGCAGTTCTTC. The encoded protein is CASSSGQGPPRGNEQFF.

The table lists this clonotype with many counts. V and J are TRBV7-2 and TRBJ2-2; TRBD2 is a possible D gene (6 bases). This CDR3 spans 17 amino acids. Between the trimmed V and J ends, which lost 2 bases and 1 base, there was a span of 14 bases. Germline values: CDR1 SGHTA, CDR2 FQGNSA. CDR3 coding DNA: TGTGCCAGCAGCTTACCAGCTAGCGAGGAGAACACCGGGGAGCTGTTTTTT. Its translation: CASSLPASEENTGELFF.

This clonotype was seen a handful of times. The chain links TRBV4-1 to TRBJ2-3, with 9 nucleotides matching TRBD1. Germline assignment: CDR1 MGHRA and CDR2 YSYEKL. Unmatched junction bases numbered 11, after V lost 1 base and J lost 6 bases. The CDR3 is 17 residues long. CDR3 bases: TGCGCCAGCAGCCAAGTGTCCGGGACAGGGACCTCCGATACGCAGTATTTT. This gives the protein CASSQVSGTGTSDTQYF.